A single sample gave rise to the 21 T cell receptor beta chains below, sequenced in a study of PD-1 blockade in classical Hodgkin lymphoma. TCRdb's copy holds only in-frame clones and misses some; the assay was immunoSEQ multiplex PCR. The data show about 97,000 clones, 80% to 85% seen once. Every single patient, without exception, relapsed after autologous stem cell transplantation, and brentuximab vedotin exposure varied. The sequenced sample was peripheral blood mononuclear cells (PBMCs), obtained at baseline. These receptors were collected from a human donor with classical Hodgkin lymphoma.

This chain connects TRBV12-5 to TRBJ2-7; perhaps TRBD2 as D (6 bases). Trimming removed 6 bases from V and 1 base from J, with 16 bases in between. Germline-derived CDR1 and CDR2 are LGHNT and FRNRAP. This CDR3 is 15 amino acids long. The CDR3 DNA follows: TGTGCTAGTGGGACTGATCGGGACTTTTCCTACGAGCAGTACTTC. This gives the protein CASGTDRDFSYEQYF.

Here the CDR3 reads CASGITGGQGQPQHF. The CDR3 bases are TGTGCCAGCGGGATCACAGGGGGGCAGGGTCAGCCCCAGCATTTT. The chain uses TRBV7-8 and TRBJ1-5, with TRBD1 matching over 8 bases. The V segment lost 8 bases and the J segment 6 bases; nucleotides outside the gene matches: 12. The length of the CDR3 is 15 residues. CDR1 is SGHVS, CDR2 FQNEAQ, per germline.

This chain uses TRBV2 with TRBJ2-1; 13 bases match TRBD2. Germline CDR1 is SNHLY and CDR2 is FYNNEI. The CDR3 contains 14 residues. The trim removed 6 bases at V and 5 bases at J, leaving 1 base unmatched. CDR3 region: CASRGTSGNNEQFF. The CDR3 DNA follows: TGTGCCAGCAGGGGGACTAGCGGGAACAATGAGCAGTTCTTC. The complete variable domain, with remaining parts taken from reference TRBV2 and TRBJ2-1, reads EPEVTQTPSHQVTQMGQEVILRCVPISNHLYFYWYRQILGQKVEFLVSFYNNEISEKSEIFDDQFSVERPDGSNFTLKIRSTKLEDSAMYFCASRGTSGNNEQFFGPGTRLTVL.

The chain uses TRBV2 and TRBJ2-5; 12 nucleotides align to TRBD2. The germline gives CDR1 SNHLY, CDR2 FYNNEI. The CDR3 totals 15 residues. J was trimmed by 3 bases and V by 1 base; bases with no gene match: 0. This CDR3 is CASSEGTSGKETQYF. CDR3 DNA sequence: TGTGCCAGCAGTGAAGGGACTAGCGGGAAAGAGACCCAGTACTTC.

J is TRBJ1-4 and V is TRBV5-1; 11 bases fit TRBD1. The germline CDR1 and CDR2 sequences are SGHRS and YFSETQ. The V segment lost 0 bases and the J segment 2 bases; nucleotides outside the gene matches: 3. The CDR3 is 17 amino acids. CDR3: CASSLVRTGGTNEKLFF. The CDR3 region has the DNA TGCGCCAGCAGCTTGGTCCGGACAGGGGGCACTAATGAAAAACTGTTTTTT. Full variable domain (rest looked up from reference TRBV5-1 and TRBJ1-4): KAGVTQTPRYLIKTRGQQVTLSCSPISGHRSVSWYQQTPGQGLQFLFEYFSETQRNKGNFPGRFSGRQFSNSRSEMNVSTLELGDSALYLCASSLVRTGGTNEKLFFGSGTQLSVL.

In this sample, this clone turned up many times. CDR3 amino acids: CASPFMQADEQFF. The CDR3, as DNA: TGTGCCAGCCCGTTCATGCAGGCAGATGAGCAGTTCTTC. This rearrangement joins TRBV7-9 to TRBJ2-1, with D uncertain. V shed 8 bases and J shed 8 bases, with 16 bases lying between them. The CDR3 loop spans 13 amino acids. Germline assignment: CDR1 SEHNR and CDR2 FQNEAQ (reference sequence).

The CDR3 DNA reads TGTGCCAGCAGCCCTGGGGCTAGCAATCAGCCCCAGCATTTT. This sequence encodes CASSPGASNQPQHF. The J gene is TRBJ1-5, the V gene TRBV7-2; D perhaps matches TRBD1 (5 bases). V was shortened by 5 bases and J by 0 bases, with 8 bases between the two germline ends. Germline V gene lookup returns CDR1 SGHTA and CDR2 FQGNSA. This CDR3 is 14 amino acids long.

The rearrangement uses TRBV5-4 and TRBJ2-1, with 8 nucleotides matching TRBD2. Per germline, CDR1 SGHNT and CDR2 YYREEE (reference sequence). The junction had 11 bases not matched to a gene; V was cut back by 4 bases and J by 2 bases. CDR3 length: 17 residues. CDR3 amino acids: CASSHGGGLATYNEQFF. DNA for the CDR3: TGTGCCAGCAGCCACGGGGGGGGCCTAGCGACCTACAATGAGCAGTTCTTC.

This chain uses TRBV9 with TRBJ2-1; the D is unclear. CDR3 size: 15 residues. Looked up from germline, CDR1 is SGDLS and CDR2 is YYNGEE. V was clipped by 0 bases and J by 0 bases, with 7 bases between them. CDR3 region: CASSVGSVSYNEQFF. CDR3 nucleotide sequence: TGTGCCAGCAGCGTAGGCTCGGTCTCCTACAATGAGCAGTTCTTC.

The chain has TRBV7-3 and TRBJ1-1; possibly TRBD1 for D (5 bases). Deletions cut 2 bases from V and 4 bases from J, with 23 bases between. This CDR3 contains 18 residues. The germline V gene encodes CDR1 SGHTA and CDR2 FQGTGA. The CDR3 spells CASSLFPTGGVIGTEAFF. CDR3 nucleotides: TGTGCCAGCAGCTTATTCCCCACAGGCGGAGTAATTGGCACTGAAGCTTTCTTT.

The chain joins TRBV5-4 to TRBJ2-1, with 8 bases that match TRBD2. V trimming: 0 bases; J trimming: 1 base; junction bases outside the gene matches: 3. The CDR3 runs to 16 residues. Germline V gene sequence: CDR1 SGHNT, CDR2 YYREEE (reference sequence). CDR3 region: CASSLELAVSYNEQFF. The CDR3 DNA reads TGTGCCAGCAGCTTGGAACTAGCGGTTTCCTACAATGAGCAGTTCTTC.

This clone was seen only once. The chain joins TRBV6-1 to TRBJ2-7, with 8 bases lining up with TRBD2. With 11 bases clipped from V and 2 bases from J, the junction kept 11 bases outside the gene matches. Germline assignment: CDR1 MNHNS and CDR2 SASEGT. The CDR3 sequence is 14 residues long. CDR3 protein: CASLGTSSPYEQYF. Here the CDR3 DNA reads TGTGCCTCCCTCGGGACTAGTAGTCCCTACGAGCAGTACTTC.

This chain uses TRBV6-1 with TRBJ1-1; D might be TRBD1 (6 bases). Per the germline V gene, CDR1 is MNHNS and CDR2 is SASEGT. Trimming cost V 2 bases and J 2 bases, with 15 bases left between them. The CDR3 sequence is 16 residues long. The CDR3 reads CASSENVDSSNTEAFF. For the CDR3, the DNA is TGTGCCAGCAGTGAAAACGTGGACAGTTCTAACACTGAAGCTTTCTTT.

V and J are TRBV30 and TRBJ1-1; D is unresolved. Germline CDR1 and CDR2: GTSNPN and SVGIG (reference sequence). Trimming left V 0 bases short and J 2 bases short, with 7 bases between. The CDR3 runs 13 residues. The CDR3 loop is CAWSVLLNTEAFF. CDR3 DNA sequence: TGTGCCTGGAGTGTACTATTAAACACTGAAGCTTTCTTT.

The chain recombines TRBV11-2 with TRBJ2-2; 12 bases map to TRBD2. V lost 5 bases to trimming and J lost 4 bases; unmatched junction nucleotides: 8. The CDR3 has 17 residues. Looked up from germline, CDR1 is SGHAT and CDR2 is FQNNGV. The CDR3 loop is CASSVRLAGGPTGELFF. Written as DNA, the CDR3 is TGTGCCAGCAGCGTCCGCCTAGCGGGAGGGCCCACCGGGGAGCTGTTTTTT.

The chain joins TRBV28 to TRBJ2-1; the D is unclear. The germline V gene has CDR1 MDHEN and CDR2 SYDVKM. There are 11 residues in the CDR3. Deletions cut 5 bases from V and 5 bases from J, with 4 bases between. The DNA of the CDR3 is TGTGCCAGCAGTCCAAACAATGAGCAGTTCTTC. Its translation is CASSPNNEQFF.

This sequence joins TRBV18 and TRBJ1-3; 7 bases match TRBD1. The CDR3 covers 16 residues. V lost 2 bases, J lost 2 bases, and 6 bases stayed unmatched. Germline V lookup: CDR1 KGHSH, CDR2 LQKENI. The CDR3 sequence is CASSPRGTATGNTIYF. The CDR3, as DNA: TGTGCCAGCTCACCAAGGGGGACAGCGACTGGAAACACCATATATTTT.

This clone occurred a few times. The chain is built from TRBV5-3 and TRBJ1-1; D ambiguous. TRBV5-3 is given ORF status, its function remaining uncertain. Trimming pared 2 bases from V and 5 bases from J, leaving 22 bases between. This CDR3 comprises 17 residues. CDR3 residues: CARSFPEGRIDKTEAFF. As DNA, the CDR3 is TGTGCCAGAAGCTTCCCAGAGGGCAGGATCGACAAAACTGAAGCTTTCTTT.

The chain links TRBV7-2 to TRBJ2-7; TRBD2 agrees at 11 bases. This CDR3 has 16 amino acids. The V gene end was trimmed by 4 bases and the J gene end by 1 base; junction bases not matched to a gene: 6. Germline V gives CDR1 SGHTA, CDR2 FQGNSA. CDR3 sequence (DNA): TGTGCCAGCAGCTCGGGACTAGCGGTTCCGTCCTACGAGCAGTACTTC. Protein sequence: CASSSGLAVPSYEQYF.

This clone was seen more than once but under ten times. V gene TRBV30 combines with J gene TRBJ2-7; D could derive from TRBD1 or TRBD2 (5 bases each). Germline V CDR1 and CDR2: GTSNPN, SVGIG (reference sequence). Deletions cut 2 bases from V and 6 bases from J, with 14 bases between. The CDR3 sequence is 13 residues long. This chain's CDR3 is CAWSRDQGSEQYF. CDR3 sequence (DNA): TGTGCCTGGAGTCGGGACCAAGGATCCGAGCAGTACTTC. The whole variable domain, remainder taken from reference TRBV30 and TRBJ2-7, is SQTIHQWPATLVQPVGSPLSLECTVEGTSNPNLYWYRQAAGRGLQLLFYSVGIGQISSEVPQNLSASRPQDRQFILSSKKLLLSDSGFYLCAWSRDQGSEQYFGPGTRLTVT.

The chain joins TRBV19 to TRBJ1-1, with a weak D call TRBD1 (6 bases). This CDR3 has 14 residues. Trimming cost V 7 bases and J 0 bases, with 12 bases left between them. The germline gives CDR1 LNHDA, CDR2 SQIVND (reference sequence). In DNA form, the CDR3 reads TGTGCCAGTATACGGACAGCTATGAACACTGAAGCTTTCTTT. This gives the protein CASIRTAMNTEAFF.